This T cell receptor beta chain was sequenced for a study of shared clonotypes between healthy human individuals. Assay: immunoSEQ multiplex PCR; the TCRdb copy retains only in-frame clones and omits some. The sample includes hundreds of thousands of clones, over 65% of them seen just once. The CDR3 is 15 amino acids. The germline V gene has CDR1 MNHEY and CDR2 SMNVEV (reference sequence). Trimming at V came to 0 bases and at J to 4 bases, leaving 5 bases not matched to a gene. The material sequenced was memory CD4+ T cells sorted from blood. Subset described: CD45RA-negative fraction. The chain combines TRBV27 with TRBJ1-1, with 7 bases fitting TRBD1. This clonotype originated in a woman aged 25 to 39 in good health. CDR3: CASSLSGTALTEAFF. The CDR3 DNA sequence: TGTGCCAGCAGTTTATCGGGGACAGCCCTCACTGAAGCTTTCTTT.